This T cell receptor beta chain was identified in a study of cytomegalovirus exposure and HLA in healthy donors (dated by TCRdb to 2017 to 2019). In terms of the full investigation: According to an earlier analysis of around 600 of the donors, roughly 180 million T cells yielded 117 million unique TCR beta sequences and 250 to 350 Gb of sequence data. A later analysis re-examined previously published TCR beta repertoires from 600 to 700 donors and added high-resolution HLA genotyping to investigate patterns of TCR occurrence. High-throughput TCR immunosequencing, statistical association of individual TCRs with disease status, and machine learning were combined to predict cytomegalovirus infection status. The genetic ancestry cluster associated with self-reported Caucasian donors included 80% to 90% of the roughly 400 genotyped donors. Five DR-DQ haplotypes were treated as single units for association and clustering because of strong linkage in the cohort. Using immunosequencing, the study profiled T cell repertoires from 500 to 800 subjects and related those repertoires to cytomegalovirus serostatus. Class I and class II HLA loci were covered by the typing at four-digit resolution. Every repertoire in the discovery cohort had been generated on one and the same sequencing platform. The study was designed to test whether signatures of past pathogen exposure could be identified by cataloging public T cell receptors. A later genetic analysis took genome-wide SNP genotypes for about 60% of the roughly 670 donors and used that subset as a discovery cohort. The number of donors typed differed by locus, with roughly 629-640 for A, B, C, DRB1 and DQB1, 522 for DQA1, 606 for DPA1, and around 450 for DPB1. Donor age, sex, ethnicity and CMV serostatus were collected together with the repertoire data. An earlier analysis of some 500 of the donors applied high-throughput TCR beta sequencing to assess whether each TCR beta V gene segment acted as functional or pseudogenic. Rather than drawing on any new phenotypic data, the later analysis identified candidate immune exposures from TCR beta sequences and the way those sequences occurred across donors. Along with the roughly 610-subject first cohort, a separate validation cohort of over a hundred different subjects was used. Across under 500 genotyped donors of the cohort, an average of about 240,000 unique TCR beta nucleotide sequences per donor were sequenced, and 15% to 20% of those sequences were non-productive. An early release that covered more than 550 HLA-typed donors contained around 330 gigabases of sequencing data and about 84 million unique TCR sequences.

From the cysteine through the phenylalanine, the CDR3 covers 17 amino acids. Left in the record is the CDR3 DNA by itself, 51 bases read in frame from the first base. Trimming takes 1 base from V and 0 bases from J, and the germline ends sit 18 bases apart. CDR1 and CDR2, per the germline V gene (reference sequence), are GTSNPN and SVGIG. The full study reports these points: Correlated functional status among segregating V segments might reflect linkage disequilibrium, but an unknown experimental factor could not be ruled out. In vitro tests confirmed that a few of the cytomegalovirus-associated TCR beta chains recognize cytomegalovirus antigens. A later analysis reported that several top co-occurrence clusters appeared linked to parvovirus B19, influenza, CMV and Epstein-Barr virus. V-gene and J-gene trimming of TCR beta chains was associated with a missense DCLRE1C variant in a later genetic analysis, and the association was replicated in an independent cohort. Compared with the roughly 670-donor mean, donors in an Asian-associated ancestry cluster had fewer N-insertions in productive TCRs, according to a later genetic analysis. A cluster of highly shared sequence variants was judged likely to represent a technical artifact of the sequencing pipeline. Some IMGT-functional V segments, including TRBV6-2 and TRBV6-3, could not be distinguished by the 87-base-pair reads and were therefore excluded. Most TCR sequences were observed very rarely across donors, whereas some public TCRs were present in many individuals. This cohort had only TCR beta chains sequenced, and the lack of alpha or paired-chain data limited which features could be detected. A further reported finding was that TCR beta sequences accurately predicted the HLA-A and HLA-B alleles for most subjects in the first cohort. In a later analysis, HLA-associated TCR beta chains were found to be more clonally expanded and to have lower generation probabilities than equally common non-associated chains. Most CMV-associated TCR beta chains appeared to be HLA-restricted in a later analysis, and the HLA associations seemed to be driven largely by CMV exposure. The study listed 164 TCR beta chains as associated with cytomegalovirus. At a false discovery rate of 0.05, a later analysis linked under 20,000 TCR beta sequences to specific HLA alleles. For the cohort, immune exposure information was limited to CMV serostatus. The earlier analysis of nearly 600 of the donors excluded approximately 17 rarely observed V segments, including chromosome 9 orphons, because counts were too low. The presence/absence analyses assumed that sequencing depth was roughly uniform across donors, and that assumption may not be true. The authors suggested that the approach could potentially be extended to other disease states and immunological phenotypes. According to a later analysis, TCR association rates differed among HLA loci, with DRB1 alleles showing the most associated TCRs and HLA-C alleles showing the fewest. Assigning TCR associations to individual alleles was difficult when HLA alleles, especially DR and DQ, strongly co-occurred. Because some donors lacked HLA typing at each locus, the association tests relied only on the typed subset. In both the original and validation cohorts, the classifier was reported to diagnose cytomegalovirus status with high specificity and sensitivity. An earlier analysis of approximately 590 of the donors showed that most TCR beta V segments appeared in productive rearrangements either about 87% or about 30% of the time, which broadly matched IMGT annotations.

A remark on this clone: Its target antigen remains unknown. No base quality values were provided; no much bigger clone lies one nucleotide off.

The cohort consisted of some 730 healthy bone marrow donors. At the time of sampling, all cohort members were nominally healthy, though unrecorded immune exposures were likely present. The donor was CMV seronegative and was included in the group of 352 seronegative cohort members. Each donor provided a peripheral blood sample, and peripheral blood mononuclear cells were used for TCR beta sequencing. The Qiagen DNeasy Blood Extraction Kit was used to extract genomic DNA from the blood cell samples. The library was generated by the immunoSEQ multiplex PCR assay. For the multiplex PCR, a mixture combining 60 forward primers for TCR Vbeta segments and 13 reverse primers for TCR Jbeta segments was used. The CDR3 region of rearranged TCR beta genes was amplified from genomic DNA with a multiplex PCR assay. The Illumina HiSeq System was used to sequence the amplified TCR beta libraries as 87-base-pair reads. The authors' pipeline ran thus. Across the 670 or so repertoires, a later analysis counted approximately 83 million unique TCR beta chains, about 10 million of which were shared by at least two donors. To remove PCR and sequencing errors, raw reads were error-corrected and collapsed into unique sequences using a nearest-neighbor algorithm that merged closely related sequences. To assign V, D and J gene segments, CDR3 sequences were aligned to IMGT reference sequences. Each retained sequence needed at least a six-nucleotide match to both a V gene segment and a J gene segment. A rearrangement was called productive if the CDR3 had no stop codons and remained in frame with V and J, and every other rearrangement was called non-productive. CDR3 was defined according to IMGT convention as the region running from the second conserved V-encoded cysteine to the conserved J-encoded phenylalanine. In an earlier analysis of 500 to 650 of the donors, sequences lacking an unambiguous match to a single V gene segment were excluded. An earlier analysis of 500 to 600 of the donors classified V segments as functional when productive rearrangements were above 56.7% and as segregating when the standard deviation between donors was above 5%. To diagnose cytomegalovirus status from the catalog of TCR beta chain sequences, a statistical classification framework was built. In a later analysis, TCR nucleotide sequences were compared against IMGT/GENE-DB human TR gene sequences so that V and J genes could be assigned. Using the TCRdist pipeline, a later analysis assigned CDR3 sequences along with most-parsimonious VDJ recombination scenarios. In a later analysis, each TCR beta chain was defined by its CDR3 amino acid sequence together with its V-gene family, and reads without a unique V-gene family were excluded. As a way to deal with suspected cross-contamination and a sequencing artifact, a later analysis dropped approximately 570 nucleotide sequences that were highly shared and had low generation probability. For each public chain, a later analysis derived a clonal expansion index from normalized ranks of inferred template counts within each repertoire. In a later analysis, generation probabilities were computed using a VDJ recombination model fitted to out-of-frame rearrangements, and the results were checked against IGoR. A later analysis scored TCR-TCR, TCR-HLA and TCR-CMV co-occurrence with hypergeometric tests, applying a repertoire-size bias correction to TCR pairs. A later analysis estimated false discovery rates by permuting HLA or CMV assignments 20 times. In a later analysis, co-occurring TCRs were grouped with DBSCAN, and TCRdist sequence similarity was added when clustering was performed within HLA-allele-positive subsets. Repertoires with fewer than 30,000 or more than 120,000 public chains were left out of co-occurrence clustering, as were five repertoires with anomalous nucleotide sharing. The clones in this table, taken by TCRdb from immuneACCESS, are in-frame only. Not every clone is retained; where verified, under half of the shortfall comes from an unresolved V gene, and the cause of the rest is unknown. Clone size and V and J calls were adopted from that table, with D and trimming inferred from the DNA. Across this sample there are 95,000 to 100,000 clones, with 60% to 85% seen only once. The ten largest clonotypes hold about 10% of the sample.

The sequencing sample was made of PBMCs. This sequence originates from a man aged 50-59 years in good health and CMV-seronegative. This chain is built from TRBV30 and TRBJ1-2; the D gene lacks a confident call. The encoded CDR3 is CAWSGGRGKASNYGYTF. Here is the DNA: TGTGCCTGGAGTGGGGGAAGAGGGAAGGCGTCTAACTATGGCTACACCTTC.